This passage covers 2 T cell receptor beta chains from one sample sequenced in a study of TIL therapy for anti-PD-1-resistant metastatic lung cancer. Time point in this sample: pre-treatment sample, taken before nivolumab and TIL therapy. This was the immunoSEQ v3 assay. Here immunoSEQ multiplex PCR was the method, and the copy in TCRdb shows in-frame clones only, minus some. The table lists about 50,000 clones, around 85% of them singletons, with 5% in the top ten. Sequences were derived from blood, sampled at baseline. These receptors came from a person aged 25 to 80 with non-small cell lung cancer.

The genes are TRBV7-9 and TRBJ2-5; the D gene is possibly TRBD1 (6 bases). Looked up from germline, CDR1 is SEHNR and CDR2 is FQNEAQ (reference sequence). This CDR3 has 14 residues. V lost 2 bases to trimming and J lost 1 base, with 8 bases between them. The DNA for the CDR3 is TGTGCCAGCAGCTTACGCAGGGGCCAAGAGACCCAGTACTTC. Amino acids: CASSLRRGQETQYF.

This chain joins TRBV28 and TRBJ2-1; the D gene is possibly TRBD2 (5 bases). Germline CDR1 is MDHEN and CDR2 is SYDVKM. The CDR3 is 16 residues long. V dropped 8 bases and J dropped 0 bases, with 17 bases sitting between them. CDR3 coding DNA: TGTGCCAGCCCCCCTCTCCAGCGGAGCTCCTACAATGAGCAGTTCTTC. This sequence encodes CASPPLQRSSYNEQFF.